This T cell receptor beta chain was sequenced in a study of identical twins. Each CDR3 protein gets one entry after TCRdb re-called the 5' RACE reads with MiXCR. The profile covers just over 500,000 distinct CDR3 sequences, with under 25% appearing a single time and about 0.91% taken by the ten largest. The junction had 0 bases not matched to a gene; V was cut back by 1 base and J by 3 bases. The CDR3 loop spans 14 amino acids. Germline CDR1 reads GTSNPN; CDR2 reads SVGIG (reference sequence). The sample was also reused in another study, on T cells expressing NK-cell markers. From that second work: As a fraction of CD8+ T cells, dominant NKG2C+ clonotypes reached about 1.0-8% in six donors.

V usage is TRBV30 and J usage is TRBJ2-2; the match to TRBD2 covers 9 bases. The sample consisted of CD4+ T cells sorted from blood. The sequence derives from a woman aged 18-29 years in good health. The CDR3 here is CAWSGLADTGELFF. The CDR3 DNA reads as TGTGCCTGGAGTGGACTAGCGGACACCGGGGAGCTGTTTTTT.